The source of this T cell receptor beta chain is a study of chronic HIV infection and antiretroviral therapy. Using its own MiXCR run on the 5' RACE reads, TCRdb lists one record per CDR3 protein. Counted here are about 48,000 distinct CDR3 sequences, about a fifth occurring once; the ten biggest clones make up approximately 3%. V trimming: 0 bases; J trimming: 5 bases; junction bases outside the gene matches: 5. The germline V gene has CDR1 LGHDT and CDR2 YNNKEL (reference sequence). The CDR3 contains 17 residues. Sequencing was done on a sample of peripheral blood. The TCR comes from an adult who had HIV and had not received antiretroviral therapy, or was an uninfected healthy control (not recorded which). The gene calls are TRBV3-1 and TRBJ1-4, with 11 bases fitting TRBD1. CDR3 DNA sequence: TGTGCCAGCAGCCAAGATGGACAGGGGGCCCCCAATGAAAAACTGTTTTTT. Protein product: CASSQDGQGAPNEKLFF. Filled out from reference TRBV3-1 and TRBJ1-4, the complete variable domain reads DTAVSQTPKYLVTQMGNDKSIKCEQNLGHDTMYWYKQDSKKFLKIMFSYNNKELIINETVPNRFSPKSPDKAHLNLHINSLELGDSAVYFCASSQDGQGAPNEKLFFGSGTQLSVL.